The rows below give T cell receptor beta chains drawn from one sample of a study of TIL therapy for anti-PD-1-resistant metastatic lung cancer. Assay used: immunoSEQ multiplex PCR; TCRdb lists only in-frame clones, some missing. Here the sample spans fewer than 60,000 clones, 86% being singletons. The source material was blood, sampled at baseline. These receptors were taken from a person aged 25 to 80 with non-small cell lung cancer. Both conserved end residues are part of each CDR3. The order of the fields is V gene, D gene, clone size, J gene, CDR3 DNA, CDR3 protein. A D gene is named only where the DNA matches it firmly. Size tells how often a clone was seen (once, few, many) or the class of an expanded clone, and some rows leave it out.

V: TRBV11-2; D: -; size: -; J: TRBJ1-3; DNA: TGTGCCAGCAGGCCCCTCGAGGGGCCAGCTGGAAACACCATATATTTT; CDR3: CASRPLEGPAGNTIYF
V: TRBV18; D: TRBD1; size: -; J: TRBJ1-2; DNA: TGTGCCAGCTCTCCCGGGACAGGGATCCATGGCTACACCTTC; CDR3: CASSPGTGIHGYTF
V: TRBV7-8; D: -; size: medium-sized; J: TRBJ2-1; DNA: TGTGCCAGCAGCTTTCTAGCGTTTGGGGATGAGCAGTTCTTC; CDR3: CASSFLAFGDEQFF
V: TRBV27; D: TRBD1; size: -; J: TRBJ2-7; DNA: TGTGCCAGCAGACGCGAGGGGGACAGGGTAGTATACGAGCAGTACTTC; CDR3: CASRREGDRVVYEQYF
V: TRBV7-9; D: TRBD1; size: -; J: TRBJ2-7; DNA: TGTGCCAGCGGGAACAGGGGTCCTGGGGACGAGCAGTACTTC; CDR3: CASGNRGPGDEQYF
V: TRBV6-5; D: -; size: -; J: TRBJ2-2; DNA: TGTGCCAGCAGTTACTCAGTGGCCTACACCGGGGAGCTGTTTTTT; CDR3: CASSYSVAYTGELFF
V: TRBV28; D: -; size: once; J: TRBJ2-3; DNA: TGTGCCAGCAGTTTGGTAATAGATACGCAGTATTTT; CDR3: CASSLVIDTQYF
V: TRBV24-1; D: -; size: -; J: TRBJ2-5; DNA: TGTGCCACCAGTGATTTACGGACTCTGGACTTC; CDR3: CATSDLRTLDF
V: TRBV10-3; D: TRBD1; size: -; J: TRBJ1-3; DNA: TGTGCCGGCAAGTCGGGCACAGGGGACTCTGGAAACACCATATATTTT; CDR3: CAGKSGTGDSGNTIYF
V: TRBV5-1; D: TRBD2; size: once; J: TRBJ2-7; DNA: TGCGCCAGCAGCTCGGATTTCCGGGAGGAGGAGCAGTACTTC; CDR3: CASSSDFREEEQYF
V: TRBV11-3; D: -; size: -; J: TRBJ2-5; DNA: TGTGCCAGCAGCACCAGGGGAGGGGAGACCCAGTACTTC; CDR3: CASSTRGGETQYF
V: TRBV7-2; D: TRBD1; size: -; J: TRBJ1-5; DNA: TGTGCCAGCAGCTTAAACAGGGGAACGACTCAGCCCCAGCATTTT; CDR3: CASSLNRGTTQPQHF
V: TRBV10-3; D: -; size: -; J: TRBJ2-6; DNA: TGTGCCATCAACACCGGGACGGGAGTCTCTGGGGCCAACGTCCTGACTTTC; CDR3: CAINTGTGVSGANVLTF
V: TRBV15; D: -; size: -; J: TRBJ2-3; DNA: TGTGCCACCAGCAGAGATCACGGAGCGGGAGATACGCAGTATTTT; CDR3: CATSRDHGAGDTQYF
V: TRBV6-5; D: -; size: -; J: TRBJ2-1; DNA: TGTGCCAGCGGAGAGGAAGTGACTGCTGAGCAGTTCTTC; CDR3: CASGEEVTAEQFF
V: TRBV28; D: -; size: -; J: TRBJ2-7; DNA: TGTGCCAGCAGTTTATCGGTGGGACTCTCCGGCGAGCAGTACTTC; CDR3: CASSLSVGLSGEQYF
V: TRBV28; D: -; size: -; J: TRBJ2-1; DNA: TGTGCCAGCAGTTTACTGACCAATGAGCAGTTCTTC; CDR3: CASSLLTNEQFF
V: TRBV30; D: TRBD1; size: -; J: TRBJ1-6; DNA: TGTGCCTGGACGAGAGACAGGGTTAGCTCCTATAATTCACCCCTCCACTTT; CDR3: CAWTRDRVSSYNSPLHF
V: TRBV2; D: -; size: -; J: TRBJ1-2; DNA: TGTGCCAGCAGTCGGGACCAAAACTATGGCTACACCTTC; CDR3: CASSRDQNYGYTF
V: TRBV6-2/TRBV6-3; D: -; size: -; J: TRBJ2-6; DNA: TGTGCCAGCAGCCAGGAGGTTGGGGCCAACGTCCTGACTTTC; CDR3: CASSQEVGANVLTF
V: TRBV4-3; D: TRBD2; size: -; J: TRBJ2-4; DNA: TGCGCCAGCAGCCAGACCCTGGCTAGCGGTGGGACCAAAAACATTCAGTACTTC; CDR3: CASSQTLASGGTKNIQYF
V: TRBV24-1; D: -; size: -; J: TRBJ1-4; DNA: TGTGCCACCAGTGAGAGAGGGGAAAAACTGTTTTTT; CDR3: CATSERGEKLFF
V: TRBV5-1; D: -; size: -; J: TRBJ2-2; DNA: TGCGCCAGCAGCGAATTACAGGGATCGGGCACCGGGGAGCTGTTTTTT; CDR3: CASSELQGSGTGELFF
V: TRBV7-6; D: TRBD2; size: -; J: TRBJ2-7; DNA: TGTGCCAGCAGCTTAAAACTAGCGGCACGATACGAGCAGTACTTC; CDR3: CASSLKLAARYEQYF
V: TRBV18; D: TRBD2; size: -; J: TRBJ2-1; DNA: TGTGCCAGCTCACCATTAGCGGGAGAGACGAATGAGCAGTTCTTC; CDR3: CASSPLAGETNEQFF
V: TRBV2; D: -; size: -; J: TRBJ1-2; DNA: TGTGCCAGCAAAGAGCAGGGGAACTATGGCTACACCTTC; CDR3: CASKEQGNYGYTF
V: TRBV10-3; D: -; size: -; J: TRBJ2-2; DNA: TGTGCCATCAACAGGAACACCGGGGAGCTGTTTTTT; CDR3: CAINRNTGELFF
V: TRBV4-3; D: TRBD2; size: few; J: TRBJ2-7; DNA: TGCGCCAGCAGCCAAGATCGGGGGGAACCTTCCTACGAGCAGTACTTC; CDR3: CASSQDRGEPSYEQYF
V: TRBV28; D: TRBD2; size: once; J: TRBJ2-3; DNA: TGTGCCAGCAGTTCATTTAGCCTCCCGGTACTAGCGGGAGGGGAGATAGATACGCAGTATTTT; CDR3: CASSSFSLPVLAGGEIDTQYF
V: TRBV5-1; D: -; size: -; J: TRBJ2-1; DNA: TGCGCCAGCAGCCTCCGAACCCTAGGAGGTGATGAGCAGTTCTTC; CDR3: CASSLRTLGGDEQFF
V: TRBV6-2/TRBV6-3; D: -; size: -; J: TRBJ2-7; DNA: TGTGCCAGCAGCTTTTCCGGGGCGCAGTACTTC; CDR3: CASSFSGAQYF
V: TRBV10-1; D: -; size: -; J: TRBJ2-2; DNA: TGCGCCAGCAGTGGGGAGTACACCGGGGAGCTGTTTTTT; CDR3: CASSGEYTGELFF
V: TRBV28; D: -; size: -; J: TRBJ2-3; DNA: TGTGCCAGCAGTGGAGGAAGGGGCCGAAGCACAGATACGCAGTATTTT; CDR3: CASSGGRGRSTDTQYF
V: TRBV30; D: -; size: -; J: TRBJ2-1; DNA: TGTGCCTGGAGTGTATACCCGGAACACAATGAGCAGTTCTTC; CDR3: CAWSVYPEHNEQFF